This entry lists 23 T cell receptor beta chains sequenced from one sample in a study of blood T cell repertoires in COVID-19. The table came from immunoSEQ multiplex PCR; TCRdb's copy has only in-frame clones and leaves some out. Of about 130,000 clones listed, roughly 84% are singletons. The sample taken for sequencing was peripheral blood. These receptors were taken from a woman aged 25 to 39 who had recovered from COVID-19.

This clone was detected once. The rearrangement uses TRBV2 and TRBJ1-5; D is undetermined. This CDR3 has 15 amino acids. V gave up 1 base and J gave up 3 bases, with 10 bases separating them. CDR1 SNHLY and CDR2 FYNNEI come from the germline V gene. The CDR3 DNA reads TGTGCCAGCAGTGAAGGGTCGGGATTCAATCAGCCCCAGCATTTT. Translating gives CASSEGSGFNQPQHF.

The chain is built from TRBV27 and TRBJ2-1; the match to TRBD1 covers 10 bases. Germline V lookup: CDR1 MNHEY, CDR2 SMNVEV (reference sequence). V lost 4 bases, J lost 3 bases, and 9 bases stayed unmatched. The CDR3 loop spans 17 amino acids. CDR3 nucleotides: TGTGCCAGCAGTTCCACTCCGGGACAGGGGCACTACAATGAGCAGTTCTTC. Residues: CASSSTPGQGHYNEQFF.

This clone appeared a few times. The chain's CDR3 is CASSPAGSSYEQYF. CDR3 nucleotides: TGTGCCAGCAGTCCAGCGGGGTCCTCCTACGAGCAGTACTTC. V usage is TRBV28 and J usage is TRBJ2-7, with 7 bases identical to TRBD2. This CDR3 spans 14 amino acids. Per germline, CDR1 MDHEN and CDR2 SYDVKM. Trimming cost V 5 bases and J 0 bases; bases outside gene matches: 4. The whole variable domain, filled in from reference TRBV28 and TRBJ2-7, reads DVKVTQSSRYLVKRTGEKVFLECVQDMDHENMFWYRQDPGLGLRLIYFSYDVKMKEKGDIPEGYSVSREKKERFSLILESASTNQTSMYLCASSPAGSSYEQYFGPGTRLTVT.

The chain combines TRBV18 with TRBJ1-1; no clear D gene. From germline, CDR1 is KGHSH and CDR2 LQKENI. This CDR3 region has 15 residues. The V end was cut by 2 bases, the J end by 4 bases, with 14 bases between. The CDR3 reads CASSPSSQASTEAFF. The CDR3 nucleotides read TGTGCCAGCTCACCATCAAGCCAGGCGAGCACTGAAGCTTTCTTT.

This clone came up a few times. The V call is TRBV2, the J call TRBJ1-1; 8 nucleotides align to TRBD1. V gave up 4 bases and J gave up 2 bases; unmatched junction bases: 6. The CDR3 consists of 15 residues. The V gene's germline CDR1 is SNHLY and CDR2 FYNNEI. The CDR3 bases are TGTGCCAGCAGTGCCGGTGGGACAGGCAACACTGAAGCTTTCTTT. Translating it yields CASSAGGTGNTEAFF.

V is TRBV28 and J is TRBJ2-7; 7 nucleotides agree with TRBD1. The CDR3 is 13 residues long. J was trimmed by 3 bases and V by 9 bases; bases with no gene match: 8. CDR1 is MDHEN and CDR2 is SYDVKM in the germline V gene. Written as DNA, the CDR3 is TGTGCCAGTGGGACAGAAAACGTCTACGAGCAGTACTTC. Amino acid sequence: CASGTENVYEQYF.

In nucleotides, the CDR3 is TGTGCCAGCAGCCCGCTAGCGGGTCGGGGGGAGACCCAGTACTTC. Its protein product is CASSPLAGRGETQYF. The chain uses TRBV4-2 and TRBJ2-5; 8 bases align to TRBD2. Trimming took 4 bases from V and 5 from J; bases not matched to a gene: 9. Germline V gene data show CDR1 as LGHNA and CDR2 as YNFKEQ. The CDR3 length is 15 residues.

J is TRBJ1-1 and V is TRBV6-1; D uncertain. The V end lost 3 bases, the J end lost 7 bases, and 12 bases lay between the germline ends. CDR1 is MNHNS, CDR2 SASEGT, per germline. This CDR3 region has 13 residues. Written as DNA, the CDR3 is TGTGCCAGCAGTGAGGGCGGGGTGGGTGAAGCTTTCTTT. Translating it yields CASSEGGVGEAFF.

CDR3 nucleotide sequence: TGTGCCAGCAGCTTAGAGGCGAGGGCCCCCCCGGATACGCAGTATTTT. Translation: CASSLEARAPPDTQYF. The chain joins TRBV7-9 to TRBJ2-3; a weak D match, TRBD2 (5 bases). CDR3 length: 16 residues. Germline V gives CDR1 SEHNR, CDR2 FQNEAQ (reference sequence). V lost 1 base, J lost 6 bases, and 17 bases lay in between.

The CDR3 region is CATSRAPRGLAGGHTDTQYF. CDR3 in DNA: TGTGCCACCAGCAGAGCTCCTCGTGGGCTAGCGGGGGGGCATACAGATACGCAGTATTTT. V gene TRBV15 combines with J gene TRBJ2-3; 12 bases match TRBD2. The CDR3 spans 20 residues. From germline, CDR1 is LNHNV and CDR2 YYDKDF (reference sequence). After removal of 1 base from V and 3 bases from J, the junction contained 14 bases not matched to a gene.

This chain links TRBV15 with TRBJ2-7, with D uncertain. The V and J ends lost 3 bases and 7 bases respectively, with 13 bases between them. This CDR3 spans 13 amino acids. The germline V gene encodes CDR1 LNHNV and CDR2 YYDKDF (reference sequence). The CDR3 nucleotides are TGTGCCACCAGCAGGAGGTTCAAGGAAGAGCAGTACTTC. Amino acid sequence: CATSRRFKEEQYF.

This chain joins TRBV7-6 and TRBJ1-1; D perhaps matches TRBD1 (5 bases). Germline V CDR1 and CDR2: SGHVS, FNYEAQ. The CDR3 runs to 15 residues. Trimming cost V 2 bases and J 2 bases, with 12 bases left between them. The CDR3 region is CASSLSGTDNTEAFF. Here the CDR3 DNA reads TGTGCCAGCAGCTTAAGCGGGACTGACAACACTGAAGCTTTCTTT. The full variable domain, in which reference TRBV7-6 and TRBJ1-1 provide the parts outside the CDR3, is GAGVSQSPRYKVTKRGQDVALRCDPISGHVSLYWYRQALGQGPEFLTYFNYEAQQDKSGLPNDRFSAERPEGSISTLTIQRTEQRDSAMYRCASSLSGTDNTEAFFGQGTRLTVV.

The chain joins TRBV7-6 to TRBJ2-1; 14 bases align to TRBD2. Trimming took 4 bases from V and 12 from J; bases not matched to a gene: 8. Germline loops: CDR1 SGHVS, CDR2 FNYEAQ. The CDR3 spans 15 residues. The CDR3 sequence is CASSSKGLAGEGQFF. In DNA form, the CDR3 reads TGTGCCAGCAGCTCTAAGGGACTAGCGGGAGAAGGGCAGTTCTTC.

This chain links TRBV7-3 with TRBJ2-2; 9 bases agree with TRBD2. V lost 5 bases to trimming and J lost 1 base; unmatched junction nucleotides: 2. The CDR3 has 15 amino acids. Germline-derived CDR1 and CDR2 are SGHTA and FQGTGA. CDR3 sequence reads: CASSRGGENTGELFF. The CDR3 DNA is TGTGCCAGCAGCCGCGGGGGGGAGAACACCGGGGAGCTGTTTTTT. Together with reference TRBV7-3 and TRBJ2-2, the CDR3 gives the full variable domain: GAGVSQTPSNKVTEKGKYVELRCDPISGHTALYWYRQSLGQGPEFLIYFQGTGAADDSGLPNDRFFAVRPEGSVSTLKIQRTERGDSAVYLCASSRGGENTGELFFGEGSRLTVL.

This sequence joins TRBV10-3 and TRBJ1-4, with 11 bases lining up with TRBD1. Trimming at V came to 2 bases and at J to 7 bases, leaving 3 bases not matched to a gene. The germline CDR1 and CDR2 sequences are ENHRY and SYGVKD. CDR3 length equals 15 residues. In DNA, the CDR3 is TGTGCCATCAGTGAGGGGACAGGGGGAGTTGAAAAACTGTTTTTT. The encoded protein is CAISEGTGGVEKLFF.

The count of this clone is one. The chain links TRBV2 to TRBJ2-6; 12 positions match TRBD2. Trimming took 2 bases from V and 1 from J; bases not matched to a gene: 3. Germline values: CDR1 SNHLY, CDR2 FYNNEI. CDR3 size: 18 residues. This CDR3 is CASSESLAGGSGANVLTF. The CDR3 region has the DNA TGTGCCAGCAGTGAAAGTCTAGCGGGGGGGTCTGGGGCCAACGTCCTGACTTTC.

This clone has more than one count but fewer than ten. J is TRBJ2-5 and V is TRBV18, with 8 bases identical to TRBD1. CDR1 and CDR2 (germline): KGHSH, LQKENI. Trimming at V came to 3 bases and at J to 6 bases, leaving 6 bases not matched to a gene. The CDR3 has 14 residues. CDR3 coding DNA: TGTGCCAGCTCACCGACGGACAGGGCGCAGACCCAGTACTTC. Protein: CASSPTDRAQTQYF. The full variable domain, rest sourced from reference TRBV18 and TRBJ2-5, is NAGVMQNPRHLVRRRGQEARLRCSPMKGHSHVYWYRQLPEEGLKFMVYLQKENIIDESGMPKERFSAEFPKEGPSILRIQQVVRGDSAAYFCASSPTDRAQTQYFGPGTRLLVL.

The rearrangement uses TRBV4-1 and TRBJ1-1; D gene ambiguous. Germline lookup yields CDR1 MGHRA and CDR2 YSYEKL. Trimming took 2 bases from V and 5 from J, leaving 18 bases between them. The CDR3 is made up of 16 amino acids. The CDR3 loop reads CASSQLAGVLGTEAFF. In DNA form, the CDR3 reads TGCGCCAGCAGCCAACTTGCGGGTGTATTGGGGACTGAAGCTTTCTTT.

The chain uses TRBV5-4 and TRBJ1-3, with a tentative D call TRBD1 (6 bases). V was pared by 0 bases and J by 4 bases, with 14 bases between. From germline, CDR1 is SGHNT and CDR2 YYREEE (reference sequence). This CDR3 contains 16 residues. The CDR3 loop reads CASSLDLGARGNTIYF. CDR3 in DNA: TGTGCCAGCAGCTTGGACTTGGGGGCGCGGGGAAACACCATATATTTT.

This chain uses TRBV7-6 with TRBJ1-1; maybe TRBD1 (5 bases). Germline CDR1 reads SGHVS; CDR2 reads FNYEAQ. Trimming pared 1 base from V and 4 bases from J, leaving 16 bases between. The CDR3 consists of 16 residues. The CDR3: CASSLVPNTGGTEAFF. In nucleotides, the CDR3 is TGTGCCAGCAGCTTAGTCCCAAATACAGGTGGCACTGAAGCTTTCTTT.

V and J are TRBV5-4 and TRBJ1-2, with a weak D call TRBD1 (5 bases). The CDR3 totals 15 residues. Trimming stripped 1 base from V and 6 bases from J, with 16 bases between. Germline values: CDR1 SGHNT, CDR2 YYREEE (reference sequence). In DNA form, the CDR3 reads TGTGCCAGCAGCTTGAGGTCTCCCCAGGGAAATGGCTACACCTTC. It yields the protein CASSLRSPQGNGYTF.

V gene TRBV5-6 combines with J gene TRBJ1-5; D remains unclear. The CDR3 is 16 residues long. With 1 base removed from V and 5 bases from J, the gap between germline ends came to 16 bases. In germline, CDR1 is SGHDT, CDR2 YYEEEE. The CDR3 is CASSLNMWAADQPQHF. The CDR3 region has the DNA TGTGCCAGCAGCTTGAATATGTGGGCAGCCGATCAGCCCCAGCATTTT.

This chain uses TRBV19 with TRBJ1-1; the D gene is possibly TRBD1 (6 bases). Trimming left V 5 bases short and J 8 bases short, with 12 bases between. The CDR3 has 12 amino acids. Germline assignment: CDR1 LNHDA and CDR2 SQIVND (reference sequence). For the CDR3, the DNA is TGTGCCAGTAGTCCTAGGACAGTGGAAGCTTTCTTT. The encoded protein is CASSPRTVEAFF.